The 2 T cell receptor beta chains presented below share a single source sample, sequenced in a study of CD4+ T cells in melanoma. Clones were sequenced by immunoSEQ multiplex PCR, and TCRdb holds only the in-frame ones, with some missing. The sample records around 12,000 clones, roughly three quarters being singletons. Input material: cells from a culture (not recorded whether cultured in vitro). The receptors derive from a human donor with melanoma.

This chain connects TRBV19 to TRBJ2-3, with 10 bases that match TRBD2. The germline gives CDR1 LNHDA, CDR2 SQIVND (reference sequence). This CDR3 has 14 amino acids. The V gene end was trimmed by 4 bases and the J gene end by 4 bases; junction bases not matched to a gene: 2. The CDR3, as DNA: TGTGCCAGTAGTAGGCTAGCGGGGGCAGATACGCAGTATTTT. Protein sequence: CASSRLAGADTQYF. The complete variable domain, with remaining parts taken from reference TRBV19 and TRBJ2-3, reads DGGITQSPKYLFRKEGQNVTLSCEQNLNHDAMYWYRQDPGQGLRLIYYSQIVNDFQKGDIAEGYSVSREKKESFPLTVTSAQKNPTAFYLCASSRLAGADTQYFGPGTRLTVL.

In its sample, this clone was seen once. V is TRBV5-4 and J is TRBJ2-5; D remains ambiguous. The DNA end lines up better with TRBJ2-7; the J call may be wrong. The V gene's germline CDR1 is SGHNT and CDR2 YYREEE (reference sequence). CDR3 size: 13 residues. The DNA of the CDR3 is TGTGCCAGCAGCTTGGAGGCGGCCTACGAGCAGTACTTC. It specifies CASSLEAAYEQYF.